These 29 T cell receptor beta chains originate from one sample sequenced in a study of shared clonotypes between healthy human individuals. Sequencing used immunoSEQ multiplex PCR; TCRdb keeps in-frame clones, though not all of them. Of about 1 million clones listed, approximately 80% are singletons. Sequenced: memory CD4+ T cells from PBMCs. As to subset: CD45RA-negative fraction. Source of these receptors: a man aged 18 to 30 in good health. Some clones in this sample may be carry-over from other donors' samples.

V usage is TRBV6-1 and J usage is TRBJ2-2, with D hard to call. The CDR3 contains 15 residues. Trimming left V 6 bases short and J 2 bases short, with 13 bases between. The germline V gene encodes CDR1 MNHNS and CDR2 SASEGT. CDR3: CASRARNPNTGELFF. CDR3 DNA sequence: TGTGCCAGCAGGGCGCGGAACCCTAACACCGGGGAGCTGTTTTTT.

The J gene is TRBJ2-7, the V gene TRBV6-6; no firm D call. The CDR3 runs to 13 residues. Germline CDR1 is MNHNY and CDR2 is SVGAGI (reference sequence). V lost 7 bases to trimming and J lost 2 bases, with 12 bases between them. The CDR3 region is CASTPGRTYEQYF. CDR3 nucleotides: TGTGCCAGCACCCCCGGCAGAACCTACGAGCAGTACTTC.

This clone turned up a few times. In the same sample, other DNA sequences code for this CDR3. The chain uses TRBV7-3 and TRBJ1-1, with 7 bases fitting TRBD1. With V trimmed by 5 bases and J by 1 base, 1 base remained unmatched. CDR1 SGHTA and CDR2 FQGTGA come from the germline V gene. This CDR3 is built from 13 residues. The CDR3 loop reads CASSRDRNTEAFF. The CDR3 DNA reads TGTGCCAGCAGCCGGGACAGGAACACTGAAGCTTTCTTT.

About this clone: This is likely an artifact of a read error, given a far larger clone one base away. Additional DNA sequences in this sample encode the identical CDR3. The genes are TRBV7-2 and TRBJ2-7; possibly TRBD2 for D (5 bases). CDR1 is SGHTA and CDR2 is FQGNSA in the germline V gene. The CDR3 runs to 11 residues. The V gene lost 2 bases and the J gene lost 6 bases, with 5 bases spanning the gap. CDR3 loop: CASSLRGEQYF. CDR3 coding DNA: TGTGCCAGCAGCTTACGGGGCGAGCAGTACTTC.

The chain employs TRBV7-3 and TRBJ2-5; 12 positions match TRBD2. This CDR3 is 15 amino acids long. Germline CDR1 reads SGHTA; CDR2 reads FQGTGA. The V segment lost 5 bases and the J segment 5 bases; nucleotides outside the gene matches: 6. CDR3 in DNA: TGTGCCAGCAGCGCCAGGACTAGCGGGATGGAGACCCAGTACTTC. It is translated as CASSARTSGMETQYF.

The chain joins TRBV9 to TRBJ2-1; D may be TRBD2 (6 bases). Germline assignment: CDR1 SGDLS and CDR2 YYNGEE. The CDR3 extends over 15 amino acids. V lost 6 bases and J lost 2, with 15 bases in between. The CDR3 DNA reads TGTGCCAGCACAAGAGCGGGCATTGCCTACAATGAGCAGTTCTTC. Its translation: CASTRAGIAYNEQFF.

This chain joins TRBV5-1 and TRBJ1-4; no firm D call. CDR3 length: 15 residues. Germline CDR1 is SGHRS and CDR2 is YFSETQ. Between the trimmed V and J ends, which lost 0 bases and 3 bases, there was a span of 9 bases. CDR3 bases: TGCGCCAGCAGCTTGGTACCAGGTCCTAATGAAAAACTGTTTTTT. Amino acids: CASSLVPGPNEKLFF.

This clone occurred once. This sequence joins TRBV28 and TRBJ1-2, with D perhaps TRBD1 (6 bases). Deletions cut 5 bases from V and 5 bases from J, with 21 bases between. The germline V gene has CDR1 MDHEN and CDR2 SYDVKM. The CDR3 has 16 amino acids. For the CDR3, the DNA is TGTGCCAGCAGTCTGGCTTCAGGGGTCCGCCAATATGGCTACACCTTC. Its translation is CASSLASGVRQYGYTF.

This chain links TRBV5-1 with TRBJ1-1; the match to TRBD1 covers 9 bases. V lost 1 base, J lost 4 bases, and 11 bases stayed unmatched. Per the germline V gene, CDR1 is SGHRS and CDR2 is YFSETQ. This CDR3 contains 17 residues. CDR3 sequence (DNA): TGCGCCAGCAGCTTGCTACGAGGGACAGGGTTGGCCACTGAAGCTTTCTTT. Protein: CASSLLRGTGLATEAFF.

This rearrangement joins TRBV6-1 to TRBJ2-1, with 9 nucleotides matching TRBD1. From germline, CDR1 is MNHNS and CDR2 SASEGT. The CDR3 consists of 14 residues. Trimming removed 8 bases from V and 8 bases from J; junction bases left unmatched: 10. The CDR3 DNA is TGTGCCAGCCTCGGGACAGGGATTTCCTATGAGCAGTTCTTC. This gives the protein CASLGTGISYEQFF.

V and J are TRBV6-4 and TRBJ2-5, with 11 bases matching TRBD1. Germline CDR1 is MRHNA and CDR2 is SNTAGT. The CDR3 loop spans 15 amino acids. J lost 3 bases, V lost 2 bases, and 2 bases had no gene match. The CDR3 bases are TGTGCCAGCAGTGACCCGGGACAGGGGGAAGAGACCCAGTACTTC. Protein sequence: CASSDPGQGEETQYF.

With regard to this clone: Other nucleotide sequences from this sample produce the same CDR3. The chain links TRBV27 to TRBJ1-2; D may be TRBD1 (5 bases). Trimming removed 5 bases at V and 4 bases at J, with 11 bases between. CDR3 length equals 13 residues. The V gene's germline CDR1 is MNHEY and CDR2 SMNVEV (reference sequence). The CDR3 DNA sequence: TGTGCCAGCAGTCCCCGGGGGGGCTATGGCTACACCTTC. Translation: CASSPRGGYGYTF.

The J gene is TRBJ2-7, the V gene TRBV4-3, with D unresolved. Between the trimmed V and J ends, which lost 4 bases and 6 bases, there was a span of 13 bases. This CDR3 comprises 13 residues. CDR1 LGHNA and CDR2 YSLEER come from the germline V gene. The CDR3 sequence is CASSLTRDGEQYF. The CDR3 DNA reads TGCGCCAGCAGCCTGACAAGAGACGGCGAGCAGTACTTC.

This clone was recorded at least ten times. The chain couples TRBV4-1 to TRBJ2-1, with 8 bases that match TRBD2. The CDR3 runs 17 residues. Losses at the gene ends were 0 bases for V and 8 bases for J; bases not matched to a gene: 12. Germline CDR1 and CDR2: MGHRA and YSYEKL. The CDR3 DNA is TGCGCCAGCAGCCAAGATCGGGCAGCGGGAGAATGGGATGAGCAGTTCTTC. Translated, it gives CASSQDRAAGEWDEQFF.

The chain joins TRBV19 to TRBJ1-1; D possibly corresponds to TRBD1 (6 bases). The CDR3 runs to 15 residues. Germline CDR1 LNHDA, CDR2 SQIVND (reference sequence). V was trimmed by 4 bases and J by 2 bases, leaving 14 bases between them. The chain's CDR3 is CASSTRQVFNTEAFF. Here the CDR3 DNA reads TGTGCCAGTAGTACAAGACAGGTATTCAACACTGAAGCTTTCTTT.

This clone has only a few counts. J is TRBJ2-7 and V is TRBV5-1; D perhaps matches TRBD2 (9 bases). Trimming shortened V by 4 bases and J by 0 bases, and 35 bases separated the two germline ends. The V gene's germline CDR1 is SGHRS and CDR2 YFSETQ. This CDR3 contains 22 residues. In DNA, the CDR3 is TGCGCCAGCAGCCCGGGGACAGGACCCGGGACTAGCCCTAGACGGAGCTCCTACGAGCAGTACTTC. Translating it yields CASSPGTGPGTSPRRSSYEQYF.

Notes on this clone: The junction and the germline gene differ at one end; a read error may be behind it. The J gene is TRBJ1-2, the V gene TRBV7-8; 7 positions agree with TRBD1. Germline V gene sequence: CDR1 SGHVS, CDR2 FQNEAQ. The CDR3 runs to 15 residues. DNA of the CDR3: TGTGCCAGCAGCTTAGCGCGCTTTTTTGCTGGACAGGCCGACTTC. Translated, it gives CASSLARFFAGQADF.

The count of this clone is one. This chain uses TRBV27 with TRBJ2-3, with TRBD2 matching over 9 bases. The CDR3 totals 17 residues. CDR1 and CDR2 from the germline V gene are MNHEY and SMNVEV (reference sequence). Losses at the gene ends were 3 bases for V and 0 bases for J; bases not matched to a gene: 7. The CDR3 here is CASSFLAGRSSTDTQYF. The DNA for the CDR3 is TGTGCCAGCAGTTTTCTAGCGGGGCGATCTAGCACAGATACGCAGTATTTT.

This sequence joins TRBV28 and TRBJ1-1, with D hard to call. The germline V gene encodes CDR1 MDHEN and CDR2 SYDVKM. CDR3 length: 12 residues. Trimming took off 7 bases at V and 3 bases at J, with 9 bases between the two ends. CDR3 DNA sequence: TGTGCCAGCACCGGTCGCCACACTGAAGCTTTCTTT. Amino acids: CASTGRHTEAFF.

This chain uses TRBV18 with TRBJ2-2; D not certain. The CDR3 consists of 16 residues. The V gene's germline CDR1 is KGHSH and CDR2 LQKENI. V was shortened by 3 bases and J by 0 bases, with 11 bases between the two germline ends. The CDR3 protein is CASSPIIGANTGELFF. For the CDR3, the DNA is TGTGCCAGCTCACCCATAATCGGAGCGAACACCGGGGAGCTGTTTTTT.

V usage is TRBV30 and J usage is TRBJ2-3, with 9 bases lining up with TRBD1. Germline V gives CDR1 GTSNPN, CDR2 SVGIG (reference sequence). With V trimmed by 2 bases and J by 4 bases, 7 bases remained unmatched. The CDR3 runs to 15 residues. CDR3 amino acids: CAWSRGTGNADTQYF. The CDR3 nucleotides are TGTGCCTGGAGTCGGGGGACAGGGAACGCAGATACGCAGTATTTT.

V usage is TRBV18 and J usage is TRBJ1-1; the D is unclear. V was clipped by 2 bases and J by 3 bases, with 7 bases between them. The CDR3 totals 13 residues. Germline CDR1 reads KGHSH; CDR2 reads LQKENI. The DNA for the CDR3 is TGTGCCAGCTCACCAGGGAGGGACACTGAAGCTTTCTTT. This sequence encodes CASSPGRDTEAFF.

In this sample, this clone turned up many times. J is TRBJ2-3 and V is TRBV4-1, with 8 bases fitting TRBD2. This CDR3 is built from 15 residues. The germline gives CDR1 MGHRA, CDR2 YSYEKL. V was pared by 1 base and J by 8 bases, with 8 bases of the junction left unmatched. CDR3 coding DNA: TGCGCCAGCAGCCAAGTGGGCGGGGCGGGGGGTACGCAGTATTTT. This encodes CASSQVGGAGGTQYF.

The chain has TRBV5-8 and TRBJ1-2; tentative D call: TRBD1 (5 bases). Trimming took off 5 bases at V and 7 bases at J, with 18 bases between the two ends. This CDR3 is built from 14 residues. CDR1 and CDR2 from the germline V gene are SGHTS and YDEGEE. The CDR3 sequence: CASRVPGRASGYTF. The CDR3 DNA reads TGTGCCAGCAGGGTACCGGGGCGAGCCTCTGGCTACACCTTC.

The chain carries TRBV4-2 and TRBJ2-3; no firm D call. The CDR3 runs 12 residues. V shed 2 bases and J shed 6 bases, with 6 bases lying between them. CDR1 LGHNA and CDR2 YNFKEQ come from the germline V gene. The CDR3 protein is CASSQHSDTQYF. The CDR3 DNA reads TGTGCCAGCAGCCAACACTCGGATACGCAGTATTTT.

The chain recombines TRBV4-1 with TRBJ2-2; D not resolved. CDR1 is MGHRA and CDR2 is YSYEKL in the germline V gene. CDR3 length: 15 amino acids. Trimming removed 4 bases from V and 6 bases from J, with 15 bases in between. The CDR3 DNA is TGCGCCAGCAGCCCACCTTGGGCCGGAGCCGGGGAGCTGTTTTTT. Protein sequence: CASSPPWAGAGELFF.

The V call is TRBV6-4, the J call TRBJ1-4; D ambiguous. The CDR3 covers 14 residues. Germline CDR1 reads MRHNA; CDR2 reads SNTAGT. Deletions cut 7 bases from V and 0 bases from J, with 9 bases between. The CDR3 is CASKQSATNEKLFF. Here the CDR3 DNA reads TGTGCCAGCAAACAATCTGCAACTAATGAAAAACTGTTTTTT.

The V and J genes are TRBV7-6 and TRBJ2-2; TRBD2 aligns across 9 bases. The CDR3 has 18 amino acids. V was pared by 4 bases and J by 6 bases, with 15 bases of the junction left unmatched. Germline CDR1 is SGHVS and CDR2 is FNYEAQ. CDR3 region: CASSSRAPSGTSPGELFF. The DNA for the CDR3 is TGTGCCAGCAGCTCCCGGGCCCCTAGCGGGACCTCCCCCGGGGAGCTGTTTTTT.

This clone turned up a few times. The chain links TRBV10-3 to TRBJ2-7, with 9 positions matching TRBD1. V lost 4 bases and J lost 5; bases outside the gene matches: 6. CDR1 and CDR2 from the germline V gene are ENHRY and SYGVKD. The CDR3 runs to 14 residues. CDR3: CAISVGTGYNEQYF. The DNA of the CDR3 is TGTGCCATCAGTGTCGGGACAGGGTATAACGAGCAGTACTTC.